This T cell receptor beta chain was profiled in a study of regulatory T cells in long-lasting Graves disease. This clonotype was recorded at least ten times. Arm-PCR of CDR3 regions with iRepertoire HTBI primers generated TCR beta libraries. One entry per CDR3 protein results from TCRdb running MiXCR on the multiplex PCR reads. The sample has fewer than 550,000 distinct CDR3 sequences, about 16% seen once. Described time point: newly diagnosed GD, antithyroid drugs for less than 3 months. Generation of the TCR library employed RNA extracted from PBMCs. V lost 6 bases and J lost 7, with 13 bases in between. The CDR3 is 12 residues long. The germline V gene encodes CDR1 MDHEN and CDR2 SYDVKM. This same sample was also taken into another study, of T cells in Graves' hyperthyroidism and ophthalmopathy. That source reports: Primed by the HTBI set, a first-round RT-PCR was run on the TCR CDR3.

This receptor was obtained from a woman aged 35-65 years with Graves disease. Sequenced material: peripheral blood mononuclear cells (PBMCs), taken at new diagnosis, from a patient treated with antithyroid drugs. This chain uses TRBV28 with TRBJ2-7; no clear D gene. The CDR3 region has the DNA TGTGCCAGCAGCAGCCCCTGGCGGGAGCAGTACTTC. Translated: CASSSPWREQYF.